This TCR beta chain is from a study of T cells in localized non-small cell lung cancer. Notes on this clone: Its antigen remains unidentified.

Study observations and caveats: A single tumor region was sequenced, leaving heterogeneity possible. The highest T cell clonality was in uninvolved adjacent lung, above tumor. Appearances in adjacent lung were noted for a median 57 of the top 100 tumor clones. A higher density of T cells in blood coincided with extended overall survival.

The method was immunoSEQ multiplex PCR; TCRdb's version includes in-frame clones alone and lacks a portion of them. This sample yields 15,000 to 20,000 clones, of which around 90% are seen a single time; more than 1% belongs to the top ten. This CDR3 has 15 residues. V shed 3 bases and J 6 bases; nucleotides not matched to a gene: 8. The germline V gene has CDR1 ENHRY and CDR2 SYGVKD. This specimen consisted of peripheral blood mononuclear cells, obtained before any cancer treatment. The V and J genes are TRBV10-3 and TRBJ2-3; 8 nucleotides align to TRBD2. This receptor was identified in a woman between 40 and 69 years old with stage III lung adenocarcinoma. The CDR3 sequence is CAISERIAGYDTQYF. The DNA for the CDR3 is TGTGCCATCAGTGAAAGGATAGCGGGGTACGATACGCAGTATTTT.